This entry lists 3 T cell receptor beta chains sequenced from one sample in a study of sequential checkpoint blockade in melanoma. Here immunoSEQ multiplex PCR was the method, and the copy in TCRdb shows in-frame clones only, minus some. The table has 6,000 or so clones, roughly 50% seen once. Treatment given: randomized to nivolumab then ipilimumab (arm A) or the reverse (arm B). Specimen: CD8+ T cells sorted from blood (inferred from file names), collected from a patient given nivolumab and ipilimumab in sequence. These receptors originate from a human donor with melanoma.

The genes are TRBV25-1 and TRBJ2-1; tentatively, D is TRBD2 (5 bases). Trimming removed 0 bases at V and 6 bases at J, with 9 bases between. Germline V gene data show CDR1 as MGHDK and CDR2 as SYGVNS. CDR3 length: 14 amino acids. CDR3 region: CASSEYSDCNEQFF. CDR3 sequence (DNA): TGTGCCAGCAGTGAATATTCGGACTGCAATGAGCAGTTCTTC.

This CDR3 is CASSLLPVGGVRTEAFF. As DNA, the CDR3 is TGTGCCAGCAGCTTACTCCCGGTGGGGGGAGTGAGGACTGAAGCTTTCTTT. The J gene is TRBJ1-1, the V gene TRBV11-2, with a possible D match to TRBD1 (5 bases). Trimming left V 2 bases short and J 5 bases short, with 21 bases between. The CDR3 covers 17 residues. Germline V gives CDR1 SGHAT, CDR2 FQNNGV.

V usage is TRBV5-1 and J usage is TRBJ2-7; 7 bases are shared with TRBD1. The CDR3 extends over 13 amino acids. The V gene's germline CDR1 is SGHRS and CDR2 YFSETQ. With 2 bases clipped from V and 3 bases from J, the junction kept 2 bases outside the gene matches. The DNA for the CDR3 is TGCGCCAGCAGCTTTGGGACAGACTACGAGCAGTACTTC. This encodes CASSFGTDYEQYF.